Listed here are 7 T cell receptor beta chains from one sample, sequenced in a study of blood T cell repertoires in COVID-19. The method was immunoSEQ multiplex PCR; TCRdb's version includes in-frame clones alone and lacks a portion of them. The data hold fewer than 120,000 clones, with approximately 67% observed a single time. The sequencing input was peripheral blood. These receptors were taken from a woman aged 60-70 years with acute or convalescent COVID-19.

The sample holds many counts of this clone. V is TRBV27 and J is TRBJ1-1, with D possibly matching TRBD1 (5 bases). Germline V gives CDR1 MNHEY, CDR2 SMNVEV (reference sequence). V was shortened by 3 bases and J by 5 bases, with 10 bases between the two germline ends. CDR3 length: 13 amino acids. CDR3 protein: CASSFRGKTEAFF. The CDR3 coding sequence is TGTGCCAGCAGTTTTCGGGGGAAAACTGAAGCTTTCTTT.

The V call is TRBV7-2, the J call TRBJ1-1; the D gene is possibly TRBD1 (5 bases). CDR3 length: 16 residues. The germline V gene has CDR1 SGHTA and CDR2 FQGNSA. V was clipped by 0 bases and J by 4 bases, with 15 bases between them. The CDR3 spells CASSLAPGSGGTEAFF. CDR3 nucleotides: TGTGCCAGCAGCTTAGCTCCAGGGTCGGGAGGCACTGAAGCTTTCTTT.

The genes are TRBV6-5 and TRBJ1-2; TRBD1 might be the D (6 bases). The CDR3 loop spans 15 amino acids. CDR1 MNHEY and CDR2 SVGAGI come from the germline V gene. Trimming took 2 bases from V and 1 from J, leaving 11 bases between them. This chain's CDR3 is CASSYDTGINYGYTF. DNA of the CDR3: TGTGCCAGCAGTTACGATACAGGGATTAACTATGGCTACACCTTC.

V gene TRBV5-1 combines with J gene TRBJ2-4; D is undetermined. V was clipped by 0 bases and J by 1 base, with 5 bases between them. The CDR3 loop spans 14 amino acids. Germline V gene data show CDR1 as SGHRS and CDR2 as YFSETQ. This chain's CDR3 is CASSLDEAKNIQYF. The CDR3, as DNA: TGCGCCAGCAGCTTGGACGAGGCCAAAAACATTCAGTACTTC.

This clone has only a few counts. The V call is TRBV28, the J call TRBJ1-3; D is ambiguous. CDR3 length: 15 amino acids. Deletions cut 5 bases from V and 0 bases from J, with 11 bases between. The V gene's germline CDR1 is MDHEN and CDR2 SYDVKM. The CDR3 coding sequence is TGTGCCAGCAGTCGCGGGAGTTACTCTGGAAACACCATATATTTT. This gives the protein CASSRGSYSGNTIYF.

This clone has a single count. V usage is TRBV12-3 or TRBV12-4 and J usage is TRBJ1-1, with 7 bases aligning to TRBD1. There are 13 residues in the CDR3. J lost 3 bases, V lost 7 bases, and 5 bases had no gene match. Here the CDR3 reads CASTKGQYTEAFF. For the CDR3, the DNA is TGTGCCAGCACTAAGGGACAGTACACTGAAGCTTTCTTT.

This clone appeared a single time. The chain is built from TRBV10-3 and TRBJ2-1; 9 positions agree with TRBD1. The germline V gene has CDR1 ENHRY and CDR2 SYGVKD. This CDR3 spans 15 amino acids. The V gene end was trimmed by 5 bases and the J gene end by 7 bases; junction bases not matched to a gene: 9. The CDR3 spells CAISRTGARLNEQFF. Here the CDR3 DNA reads TGTGCCATCAGTAGGACAGGGGCCAGGCTGAATGAGCAGTTCTTC.